Given below is one T cell receptor (beta chain) in context. Its specificity is unknown. The source of the sample is a study of cytomegalovirus exposure and HLA in healthy donors. Whole-study findings and limits: Sequencing probably produced one cluster of sequence variants that were highly shared. There were some V segments, including TRBV6-2 and TRBV6-3, excluded as indistinguishable. The authors enumerated 150 to 200 TCR beta chains as linked to cytomegalovirus. It was in a later analysis that TCR association rates were seen to vary by HLA locus, highest for DRB1 and lowest for HLA-C.

13 Jbeta primers and 60 Vbeta primers were used for the PCR. Sequencing used immunoSEQ multiplex PCR; TCRdb keeps in-frame clones, though not all of them. The sample includes fewer than 250,000 clones, 60% to 85% of them seen just once. After removal of 10 bases from V and 4 bases from J, the junction contained 8 bases not matched to a gene. Germline CDR1 is SNHLY and CDR2 is FYNNEI. CDR3 length: 13 amino acids. The sequenced sample consisted of PBMCs. The TCR originated in a man between 40 and 49 years old in good health and CMV-seronegative. This rearrangement joins TRBV2 to TRBJ2-7, with 9 bases aligning to TRBD2. This chain's CDR3 is CATRTSDSYEQYF. CDR3 nucleotide sequence: TGTGCCACCCGGACTAGCGATTCATACGAGCAGTACTTC.